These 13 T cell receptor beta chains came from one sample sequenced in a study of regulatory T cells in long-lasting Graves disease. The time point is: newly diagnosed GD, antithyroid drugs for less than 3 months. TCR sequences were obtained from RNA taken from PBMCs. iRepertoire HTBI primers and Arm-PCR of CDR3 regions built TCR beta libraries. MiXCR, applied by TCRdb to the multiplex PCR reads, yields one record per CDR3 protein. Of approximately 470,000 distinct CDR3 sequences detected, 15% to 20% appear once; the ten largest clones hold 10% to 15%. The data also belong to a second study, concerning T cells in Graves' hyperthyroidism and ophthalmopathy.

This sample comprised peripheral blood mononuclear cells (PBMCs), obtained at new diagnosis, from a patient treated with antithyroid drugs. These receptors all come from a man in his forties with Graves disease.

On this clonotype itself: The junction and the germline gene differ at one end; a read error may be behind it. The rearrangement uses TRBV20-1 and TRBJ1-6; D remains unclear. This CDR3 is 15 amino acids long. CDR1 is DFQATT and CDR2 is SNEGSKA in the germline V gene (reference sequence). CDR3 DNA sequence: TGCGGTGCTACGGACGATCAATCCTATAATTCACCCCTCCACTTT. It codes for CGATDDQSYNSPLHF.

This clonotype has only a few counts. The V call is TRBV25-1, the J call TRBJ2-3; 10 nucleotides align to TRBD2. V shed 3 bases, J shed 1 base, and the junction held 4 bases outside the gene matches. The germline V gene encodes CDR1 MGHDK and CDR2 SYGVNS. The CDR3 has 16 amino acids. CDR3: CASSDPGTSGTDTQYF. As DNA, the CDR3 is TGTGCCAGCAGTGACCCCGGGACTAGCGGCACAGATACGCAGTATTTT. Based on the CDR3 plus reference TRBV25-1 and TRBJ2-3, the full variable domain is EADIYQTPRYLVIGTGKKITLECSQTMGHDKMYWYQQDPGMELHLIHYSYGVNSTEKGDLSSESTVSRIRTEHFPLTLESARPSHTSQYLCASSDPGTSGTDTQYFGPGTRLTVL.

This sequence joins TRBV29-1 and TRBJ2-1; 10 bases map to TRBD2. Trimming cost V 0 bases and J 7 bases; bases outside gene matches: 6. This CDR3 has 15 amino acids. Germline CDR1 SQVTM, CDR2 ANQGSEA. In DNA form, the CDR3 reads TGCAGCGTTGAAGAGGGCCTAGCGGGAGTTAATGAGCAGTTCTTC. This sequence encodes CSVEEGLAGVNEQFF.

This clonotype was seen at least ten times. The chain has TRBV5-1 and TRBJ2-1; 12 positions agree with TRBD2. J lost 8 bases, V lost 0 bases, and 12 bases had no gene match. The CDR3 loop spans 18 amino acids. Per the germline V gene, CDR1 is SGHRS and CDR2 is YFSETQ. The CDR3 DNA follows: TGCGCCAGCAGCTTGGTCGCGCTAGCGGGAGGGCCCCACGATGAGCAGTTCTTC. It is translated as CASSLVALAGGPHDEQFF.

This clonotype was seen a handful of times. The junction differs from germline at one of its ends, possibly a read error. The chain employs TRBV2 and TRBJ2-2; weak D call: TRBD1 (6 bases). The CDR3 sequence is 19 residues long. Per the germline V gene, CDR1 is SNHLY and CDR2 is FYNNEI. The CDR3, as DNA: TGTGCCAGCAGAGAGAGGGTGTACAGGGATCGTTACTACACCGGGAAGCTGTTTTTT. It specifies CASRERVYRDRYYTGKLFF.

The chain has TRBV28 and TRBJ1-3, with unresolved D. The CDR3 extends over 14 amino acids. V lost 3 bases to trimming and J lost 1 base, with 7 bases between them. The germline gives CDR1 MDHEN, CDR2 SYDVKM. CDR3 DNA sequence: TGTGCCAGCAGTTTTCCGGGTTCTGGAAACACCATATATTTT. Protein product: CASSFPGSGNTIYF.

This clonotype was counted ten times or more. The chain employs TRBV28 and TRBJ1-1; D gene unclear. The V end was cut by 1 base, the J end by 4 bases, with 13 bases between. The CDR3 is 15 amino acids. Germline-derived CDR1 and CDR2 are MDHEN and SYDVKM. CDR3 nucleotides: TGTGCCAGCAGTTTATACGGCGGGGAAGCCACTGAAGCTTTCTTT. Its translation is CASSLYGGEATEAFF.

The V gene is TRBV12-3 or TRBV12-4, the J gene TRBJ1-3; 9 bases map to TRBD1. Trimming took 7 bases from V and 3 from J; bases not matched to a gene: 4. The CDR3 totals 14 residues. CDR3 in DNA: TGTGCCAGCACCTGGACAGGGGTTGGAAACACCATATATTTT. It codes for CASTWTGVGNTIYF.

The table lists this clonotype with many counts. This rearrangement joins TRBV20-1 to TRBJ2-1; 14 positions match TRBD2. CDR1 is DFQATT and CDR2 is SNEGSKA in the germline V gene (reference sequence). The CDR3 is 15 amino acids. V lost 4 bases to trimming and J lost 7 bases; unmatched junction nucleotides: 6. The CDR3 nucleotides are TGCAGTGCTACCGGGACTAGCGGGAGAGGGAATGAGCAGTTCTTC. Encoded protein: CSATGTSGRGNEQFF.

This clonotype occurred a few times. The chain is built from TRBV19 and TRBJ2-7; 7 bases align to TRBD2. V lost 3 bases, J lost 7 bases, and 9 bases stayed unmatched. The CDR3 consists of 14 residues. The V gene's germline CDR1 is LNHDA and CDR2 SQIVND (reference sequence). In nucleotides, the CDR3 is TGTGCCAGTAGTATTTCCCCTCCGGGGGGTGAGCAGTACTTC. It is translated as CASSISPPGGEQYF.

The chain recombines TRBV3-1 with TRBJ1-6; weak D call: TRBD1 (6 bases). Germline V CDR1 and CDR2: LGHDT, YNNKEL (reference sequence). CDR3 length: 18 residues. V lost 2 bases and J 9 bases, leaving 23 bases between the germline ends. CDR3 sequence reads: CASSQLPPTGIQSSPLHF. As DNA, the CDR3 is TGTGCCAGCAGCCAACTACCCCCGACAGGAATTCAGAGTTCACCCCTCCACTTT.

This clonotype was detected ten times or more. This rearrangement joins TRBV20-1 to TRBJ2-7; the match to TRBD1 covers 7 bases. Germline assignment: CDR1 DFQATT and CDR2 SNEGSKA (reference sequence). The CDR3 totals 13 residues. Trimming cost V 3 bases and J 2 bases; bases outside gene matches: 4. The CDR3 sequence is CSASAGQAYEQYF. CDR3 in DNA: TGCAGTGCTAGCGCCGGACAGGCCTACGAGCAGTACTTC.

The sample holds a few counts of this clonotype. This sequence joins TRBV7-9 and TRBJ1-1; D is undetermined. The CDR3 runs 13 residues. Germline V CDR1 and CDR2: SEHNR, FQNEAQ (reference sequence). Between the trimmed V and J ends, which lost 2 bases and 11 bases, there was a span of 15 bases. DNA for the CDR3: TGTGCCAGCAGCTTAAGTTCGGTTAGGGTGGCTTTCTTT. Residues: CASSLSSVRVAFF.